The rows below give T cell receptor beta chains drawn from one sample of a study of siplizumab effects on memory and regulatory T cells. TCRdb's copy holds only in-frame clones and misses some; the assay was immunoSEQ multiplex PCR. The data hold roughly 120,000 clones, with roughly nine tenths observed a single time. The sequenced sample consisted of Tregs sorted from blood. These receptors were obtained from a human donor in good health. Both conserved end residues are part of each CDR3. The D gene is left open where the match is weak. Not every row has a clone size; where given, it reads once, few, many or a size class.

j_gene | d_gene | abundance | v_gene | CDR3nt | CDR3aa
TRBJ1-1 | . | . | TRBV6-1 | TGTGCCAGCTACGTTTCGGGGCTTTACACTGAAGCTTTCTTT | CASYVSGLYTEAFF
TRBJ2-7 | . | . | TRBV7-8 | TGTGCCAGCAGCCCGCAGGGGATCCCCTACGAGCAGTACTTC | CASSPQGIPYEQYF
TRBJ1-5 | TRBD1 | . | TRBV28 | TGTGCCAGCACCCGTGGGACAGCCTATAGCAATCAGCCCCAGCATTTT | CASTRGTAYSNQPQHF
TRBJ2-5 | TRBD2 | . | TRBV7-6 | TGTGCCAGCAGCTTAGGGGGAGGGGAGACCCAGTACTTC | CASSLGGGETQYF
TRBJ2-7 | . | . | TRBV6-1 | TGTGCCAGCAGTCACGACAGAGAGCAGTACTTC | CASSHDREQYF
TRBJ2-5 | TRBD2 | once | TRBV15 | TGTGCCACCAGCAGAAGGACTGCGGGAGTTGAGACCCAGTACTTC | CATSRRTAGVETQYF
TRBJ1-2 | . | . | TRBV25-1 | TGTGCCAGCAGTGAATATAGAGCTATTGGAAACTATGGCTACACCTTC | CASSEYRAIGNYGYTF
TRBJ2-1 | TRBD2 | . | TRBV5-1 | TGCGCCAGCAGTTTGGCGGCCGGGACTAGCGGAAATGAGCAGTTCTTC | CASSLAAGTSGNEQFF
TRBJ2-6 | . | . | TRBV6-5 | TGTGCCAGCAGTTATCTCTCTGGGGCCAACGTCCTGACTTTC | CASSYLSGANVLTF
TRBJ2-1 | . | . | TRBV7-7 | TGTGCCAGCAGCTCCTCCCTAGTCGGCAATGAGCAGTTCTTC | CASSSSLVGNEQFF
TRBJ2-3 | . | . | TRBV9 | TGTGCCAGCAGCGTAGTTGGGGGGGCCACAGATACGCAGTATTTT | CASSVVGGATDTQYF
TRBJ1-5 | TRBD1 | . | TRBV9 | TGTGCCAGCAGCGCCGGGGACAGGGATGCTCAGCCCCAGCATTTT | CASSAGDRDAQPQHF
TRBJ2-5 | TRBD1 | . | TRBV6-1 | TGTGCCAGCCCCGGGGACAGGATCAGAGAGACCCAGTACTTC | CASPGDRIRETQYF
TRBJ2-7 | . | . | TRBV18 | TGTGCCAGCTCACCAGGGGGGTCCTACGAGCAGTACTTC | CASSPGGSYEQYF
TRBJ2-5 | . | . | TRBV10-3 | TGTGCCATCAGTGATCTAAAACCAACTCGGGAGACCCAGTACTTC | CAISDLKPTRETQYF
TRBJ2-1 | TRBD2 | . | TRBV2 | TGTGCCAGCAGACCCACTAGCGGGAGTAGGTCCTACAATGAGCAGTTCTTC | CASRPTSGSRSYNEQFF